Sequencing of this TCR beta chain was carried out in a study of T-cell reconstitution after alpha-beta-depleted transplantation in children. Unique molecular identifiers were incorporated into the prepared TCRbeta library. Each CDR3 protein gets one entry after TCRdb re-called the PCR reads with MiXCR. Altogether hundreds of thousands of distinct CDR3 sequences are present, 30% to 35% being singletons, with the ten largest covering 2% to 3%. Per the germline V gene, CDR1 is SGHVS and CDR2 is FNYEAQ. V was pared by 3 bases and J by 1 base, with 6 bases between. This CDR3 region has 13 residues. This TCR derives from a human donor who donated a stem cell graft to a child with aplastic anemia. The chain links TRBV7-6 to TRBJ1-1; D call uncertain. The source was PBMCs from the stem cell graft donor, collected from the stem cell graft. This CDR3 reads CASSFQENTEAFF. The CDR3 DNA reads TGTGCCAGCAGCTTCCAGGAGAACACTGAAGCTTTCTTT.